This T cell receptor (beta chain) appears in the sequencing data of a study of technical replicates of blood from a few donors. Clones were sequenced by immunoSEQ multiplex PCR, and TCRdb holds only the in-frame ones, with some missing. The table has around 83,000 clones, 90% to 95% seen once. The origin of this receptor is a human donor in good health. Sample: T cells isolated from PBMCs.

The CDR3 region is CASSPPTSDEQYF. CDR3 nucleotide sequence: TGTGCCAGCTCACCACCGACTAGCGACGAGCAGTACTTC. V gene TRBV18 combines with J gene TRBJ2-7; 8 nucleotides agree with TRBD2. The V and J ends lost 0 bases and 5 bases, in that order; junction bases with no gene match: 0. Germline V gives CDR1 KGHSH, CDR2 LQKENI. This CDR3 is built from 13 residues.